Detailed here is one T cell receptor beta chain. The entry originates in a study of blood T cell repertoires in COVID-19. Germline trimming cut 7 bases from V and 3 bases from J; bases unmatched to any gene: 10. The CDR3 covers 15 residues. CDR1 and CDR2 (germline): SGHNT, YYREEE (reference sequence). Repertoires were generated with immunoSEQ multiplex PCR, while TCRdb's copy carries only in-frame clones and drops some. The data show under 300,000 clones, with about 79% seen just once and around 1.5% held by the top ten. The J gene is TRBJ2-1, the V gene TRBV5-4; 7 bases agree with TRBD2. This clonotype was sampled from a woman aged 40 to 50 who had recovered from COVID-19. The sequenced sample consisted of peripheral blood. The chain's CDR3 is CASGNGGMGYNEQFF. For the CDR3, the DNA is TGTGCCAGCGGCAACGGGGGGATGGGCTACAATGAGCAGTTCTTC.